This entry concerns a single TCR beta chain. Its antigen is currently unknown. Distinct nucleotide sequences in the sample also encode this CDR3. PCR involved 60 Vbeta and 13 Jbeta primers. Some clones are missing from TCRdb's copy, which holds only in-frame ones; the method was immunoSEQ multiplex PCR. The table shows around 65,000 clones, with about 72% occurring only once. CDR3 size: 12 residues. Trimming left V 7 bases short and J 6 bases short, with 16 bases between. Germline assignment: CDR1 SQVTM and CDR2 ANQGSEA. The data stem from a study of cytomegalovirus exposure and HLA in healthy donors. Overall study results and limits: As a later analysis revealed, most CMV-associated TCR beta chains appeared HLA-restricted.

This TCR was recovered from a girl aged 5-17 years in good health and CMV-seropositive. This sequence joins TRBV29-1 and TRBJ2-7; D is possibly TRBD2 (6 bases). The sequencing input was PBMCs. The CDR3 DNA reads TGCAGCGCCGGCTGGGGGGACCGCGAGCAGTACTTC. This translates into CSAGWGDREQYF.